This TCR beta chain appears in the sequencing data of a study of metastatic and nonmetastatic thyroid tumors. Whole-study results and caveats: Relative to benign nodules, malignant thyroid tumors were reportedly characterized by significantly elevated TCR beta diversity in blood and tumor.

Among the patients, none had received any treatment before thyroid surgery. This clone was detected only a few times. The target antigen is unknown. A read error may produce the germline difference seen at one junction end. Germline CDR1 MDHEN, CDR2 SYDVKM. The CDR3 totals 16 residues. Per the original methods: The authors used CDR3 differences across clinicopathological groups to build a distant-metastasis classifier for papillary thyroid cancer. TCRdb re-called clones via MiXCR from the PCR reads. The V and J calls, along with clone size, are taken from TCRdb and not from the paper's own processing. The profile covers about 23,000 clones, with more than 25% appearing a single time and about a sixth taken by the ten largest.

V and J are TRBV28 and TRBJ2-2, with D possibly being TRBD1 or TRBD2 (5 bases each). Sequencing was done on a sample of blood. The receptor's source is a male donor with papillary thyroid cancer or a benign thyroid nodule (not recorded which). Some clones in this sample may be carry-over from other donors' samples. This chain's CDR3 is CASSLFLDGRGGQLFF. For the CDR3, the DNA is TGTGCCAGCAGTTTATTCCTGGACGGAAGGGGCGGGCAGCTGTTTTTT.